The rows below give T cell receptor beta chains drawn from one sample of a study of radiotherapy plus CTLA-4 blockade in lung cancer. Profiling relied on immunoSEQ multiplex PCR, and the TCRdb table lists in-frame clones only, not all of them. The sample holds about 59,000 clones, around three quarters seen once. The input for sequencing was peripheral blood, taken from a patient treated with radiotherapy plus ipilimumab. Receptor source: a human donor with non-small cell lung cancer whose response to radiotherapy plus ipilimumab could not be evaluated. Each CDR3 is given with its conserved first and last residue. D genes are given only for firm matches. Clone size is not always given. Where it is, it says once, few, many or a class for expanded clones.

d_call	v_call	clone_size	j_call	cdr3_aa	cdr3_nt
NA	TRBV6-6	NA	TRBJ1-1	CASSLRPLRYTEAFF	TGTGCCAGCAGTCTCAGGCCTTTGCGCTACACTGAAGCTTTCTTT
TRBD1	TRBV2	NA	TRBJ1-1	CASSATGGTNTEAFF	TGTGCCAGCAGTGCTACAGGGGGCACAAACACTGAAGCTTTCTTT
NA	TRBV13	NA	TRBJ2-1	CASSLEVAKSEQFF	TGTGCCAGCAGCTTAGAGGTAGCGAAATCGGAGCAGTTCTTC
NA	TRBV2	NA	TRBJ2-2	CASSDQVAGELFF	TGTGCCAGCAGTGATCAGGTTGCCGGGGAGCTGTTTTTT
TRBD1	TRBV19	medium-sized	TRBJ2-7	CASSLTGTVYEQYF	TGTGCCAGTAGTCTCACCGGGACAGTTTACGAGCAGTACTTC
TRBD2	TRBV30	NA	TRBJ2-3	CAWSASGGPTDTQYF	TGTGCCTGGAGTGCTAGCGGGGGGCCCACAGATACGCAGTATTTT
NA	TRBV6-5	NA	TRBJ2-2	CASSYSRGGGTGELFF	TGTGCCAGCAGTTACTCGCGGGGTGGTGGCACCGGGGAGCTGTTTTTT
NA	TRBV7-9	NA	TRBJ1-3	CASSSVTGKGNTIYF	TGTGCCAGCAGCTCGGTCACAGGGAAAGGAAACACCATATATTTT
TRBD2	TRBV5-6	NA	TRBJ2-5	CASSWGYAGDLWTQYF	TGTGCCAGCAGCTGGGGTTATGCGGGAGATCTCTGGACCCAGTACTTC
TRBD1	TRBV28	NA	TRBJ2-2	CATMDRGSTGELFF	TGTGCCACCATGGACAGGGGTTCGACCGGGGAGCTGTTTTTT
NA	TRBV19	once	TRBJ2-7	CASSFQGGVYEQYF	TGTGCCAGTAGTTTCCAGGGAGGAGTCTACGAGCAGTACTTC
TRBD2	TRBV5-4	NA	TRBJ2-1	CASSLRTSGRGGNEQFF	TGTGCCAGCAGCTTGAGGACTAGCGGGAGGGGAGGTAATGAGCAGTTCTTC
TRBD1	TRBV5-1	once	TRBJ1-1	CASSLSRDRNTEAFF	TGCGCCAGCAGCTTATCGCGGGACAGGAACACTGAAGCTTTCTTT
NA	TRBV6-5	NA	TRBJ1-2	CASSPTPNYGYTF	TGTGCCAGCAGTCCGACACCTAACTATGGCTACACCTTC
TRBD2	TRBV2	NA	TRBJ2-1	CASSAPRGFYNEQFF	TGTGCCAGCAGTGCTCCGCGGGGGTTCTACAATGAGCAGTTCTTC
TRBD2	TRBV5-4	NA	TRBJ2-5	CASSTGLASETQYF	TGTGCCAGCAGCACGGGACTAGCCAGCGAGACCCAGTACTTC
NA	TRBV18	NA	TRBJ2-1	CASSPGFSSYNEQFF	TGTGCCAGCTCACCGGGCTTTAGCTCCTACAATGAGCAGTTCTTC
TRBD2	TRBV10-2	NA	TRBJ2-5	CASSPGGETQYF	TGCGCCAGCAGTCCCGGGGGGGAGACCCAGTACTTC
NA	TRBV7-7	NA	TRBJ2-1	CASSLEVGPNNEQFF	TGTGCCAGCAGCTTAGAGGTGGGCCCCAACAATGAGCAGTTCTTC
TRBD1	TRBV5-1	NA	TRBJ1-1	CASSLEGQGAPTEAFF	TGCGCCAGCAGCTTGGAGGGACAGGGGGCGCCCACTGAAGCTTTCTTT
TRBD2	TRBV4-1	few	TRBJ2-1	CASSQGLVIRTSGGYNEQFF	TGCGCCAGCAGCCAAGGCCTGGTTATCCGGACTAGCGGGGGGTACAATGAGCAGTTCTTC
TRBD1	TRBV5-8	few	TRBJ1-5	CASSSLTGRQPQHF	TGTGCCAGCAGTTCTCTGACAGGGCGGCAGCCCCAGCATTTT
NA	TRBV2	NA	TRBJ1-2	CASSARQANYGYTF	TGTGCCAGCAGCGCTAGACAGGCTAACTATGGCTACACCTTC